This TCR beta chain comes out of a study of T cell responses to AZD1222 COVID-19 vaccine. Study-level points and caveats: The donors showed a predominance of white British ancestry and of females, with possible underestimation of clonal diversity. Spike-specific TCR breadth and depth both grew after two AZD1222 doses.

The table came from immunoSEQ multiplex PCR; TCRdb's copy has only in-frame clones and leaves some out. Of approximately 160,000 clones in the sample, 87% were seen once. On this clone: Its antigen is not identified.

The sample here was peripheral blood, taken on day 0 of AZD1222 vaccination. The receptor comes from an adult in good health.

As DNA, the CDR3 is TGTGCCAGCAGCCAAGCCTCAGATAGCAATCAGCCCCAGCATTTT. Protein product: CASSQASDSNQPQHF. The V and J genes are TRBV4-2 and TRBJ1-5; unclear D gene. Germline CDR1 LGHNA, CDR2 YNFKEQ. V was trimmed by 1 base and J by 0 bases, leaving 7 bases between them. This CDR3 contains 15 residues.